What follows is one T cell receptor (beta chain) and its context. This record belongs to a study of blood T cell repertoires in COVID-19. TCRdb's copy holds only in-frame clones and misses some; the assay was immunoSEQ multiplex PCR. The repertoire holds about 150,000 clones, with 82% as singletons. Germline V lookup: CDR1 SGHTA, CDR2 FQGNSA. This CDR3 is built from 14 residues. Trimming removed 3 bases from V and 4 bases from J, with 12 bases in between. The rearrangement uses TRBV7-2 and TRBJ1-1, with D possibly being TRBD1 (6 bases). The receptor was derived from a human donor with acute or convalescent COVID-19. The donor label of this sample is uncertain. Input material: peripheral blood. The CDR3 here is CASSFYGGSTEAFF. DNA for the CDR3: TGTGCCAGCAGCTTCTATGGGGGCAGCACTGAAGCTTTCTTT.